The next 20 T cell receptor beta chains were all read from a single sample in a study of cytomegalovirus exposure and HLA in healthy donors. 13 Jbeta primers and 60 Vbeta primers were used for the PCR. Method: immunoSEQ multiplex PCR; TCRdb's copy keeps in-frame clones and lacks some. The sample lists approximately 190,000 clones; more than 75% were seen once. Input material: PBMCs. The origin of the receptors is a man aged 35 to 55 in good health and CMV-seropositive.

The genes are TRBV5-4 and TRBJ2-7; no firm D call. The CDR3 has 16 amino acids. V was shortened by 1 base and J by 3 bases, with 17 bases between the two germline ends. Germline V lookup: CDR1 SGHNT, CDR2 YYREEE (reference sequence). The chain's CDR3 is CASSLIESRYDYEQYF. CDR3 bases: TGTGCCAGCAGCTTGATAGAGTCCAGGTACGACTACGAGCAGTACTTC.

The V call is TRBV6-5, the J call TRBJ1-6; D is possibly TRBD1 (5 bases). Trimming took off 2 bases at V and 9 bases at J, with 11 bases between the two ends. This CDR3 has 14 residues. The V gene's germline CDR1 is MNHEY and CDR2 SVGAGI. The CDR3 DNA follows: TGTGCCAGCAGTTACGGGAGGGGTAGTTCACCCCTCCACTTT. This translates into CASSYGRGSSPLHF.

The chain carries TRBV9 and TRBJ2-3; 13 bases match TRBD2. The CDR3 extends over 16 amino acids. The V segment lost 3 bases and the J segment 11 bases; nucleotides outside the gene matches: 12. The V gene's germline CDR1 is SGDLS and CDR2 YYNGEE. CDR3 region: CASSGPGLAGRGGQYF. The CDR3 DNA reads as TGTGCCAGCAGCGGACCGGGACTAGCGGGACGGGGTGGGCAGTATTTT.

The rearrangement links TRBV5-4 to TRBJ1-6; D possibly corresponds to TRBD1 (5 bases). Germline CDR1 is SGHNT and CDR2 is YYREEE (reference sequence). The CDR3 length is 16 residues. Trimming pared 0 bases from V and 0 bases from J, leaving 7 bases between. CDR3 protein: CASSLGQHSYNSPLHF. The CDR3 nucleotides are TGTGCCAGCAGCTTGGGACAGCACTCCTATAATTCACCCCTCCACTTT.

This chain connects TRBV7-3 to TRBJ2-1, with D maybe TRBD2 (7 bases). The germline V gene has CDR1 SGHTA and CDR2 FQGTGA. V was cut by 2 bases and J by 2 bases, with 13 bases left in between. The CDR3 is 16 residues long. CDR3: CASSLGGGSTYNEQFF. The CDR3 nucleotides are TGTGCCAGCAGCTTAGGGGGCGGGAGTACCTACAATGAGCAGTTCTTC.

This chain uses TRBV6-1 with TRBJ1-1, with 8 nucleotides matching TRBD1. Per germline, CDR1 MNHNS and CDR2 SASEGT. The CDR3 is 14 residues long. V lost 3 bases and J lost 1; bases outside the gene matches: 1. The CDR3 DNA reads TGTGCCAGCAGTGACCAGGGGGCGAACACTGAAGCTTTCTTT. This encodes CASSDQGANTEAFF.

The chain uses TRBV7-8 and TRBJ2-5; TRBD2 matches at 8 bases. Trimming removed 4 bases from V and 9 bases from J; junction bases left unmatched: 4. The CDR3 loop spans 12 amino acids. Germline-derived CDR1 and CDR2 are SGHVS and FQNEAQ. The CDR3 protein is CASSSRTSPQYF. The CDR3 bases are TGTGCCAGCAGCTCCAGGACTAGCCCCCAGTACTTC.

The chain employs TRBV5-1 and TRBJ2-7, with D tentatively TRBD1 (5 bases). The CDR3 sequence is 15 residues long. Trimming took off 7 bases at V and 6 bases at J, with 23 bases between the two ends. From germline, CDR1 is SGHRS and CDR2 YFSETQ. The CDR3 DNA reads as TGCGCCAGCTCCTCTGGGGTGACCAGGGTATCCGAGCAGTACTTC. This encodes CASSSGVTRVSEQYF.

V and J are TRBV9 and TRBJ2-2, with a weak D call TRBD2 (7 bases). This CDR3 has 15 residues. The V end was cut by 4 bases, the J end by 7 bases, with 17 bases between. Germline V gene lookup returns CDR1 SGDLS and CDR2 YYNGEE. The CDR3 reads CASSPRGGGFGELFF. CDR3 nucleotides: TGTGCCAGCAGCCCCCGCGGGGGCGGGTTCGGGGAGCTGTTTTTT.

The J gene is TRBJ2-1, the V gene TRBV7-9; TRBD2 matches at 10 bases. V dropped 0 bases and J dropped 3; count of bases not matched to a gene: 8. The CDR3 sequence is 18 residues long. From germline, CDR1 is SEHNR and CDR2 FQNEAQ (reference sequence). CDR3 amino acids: CASSLARASGSLYNEQFF. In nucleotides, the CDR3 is TGTGCCAGCAGCTTAGCGCGGGCTAGCGGGAGCCTCTACAATGAGCAGTTCTTC.

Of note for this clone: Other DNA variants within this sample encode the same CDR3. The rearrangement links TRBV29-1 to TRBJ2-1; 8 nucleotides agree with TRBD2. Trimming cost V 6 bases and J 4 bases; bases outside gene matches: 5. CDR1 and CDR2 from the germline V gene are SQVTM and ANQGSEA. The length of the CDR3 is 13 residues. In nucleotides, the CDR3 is TGCAGCGTGCAAACTAGCGGTTACAATGAGCAGTTCTTC. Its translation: CSVQTSGYNEQFF.

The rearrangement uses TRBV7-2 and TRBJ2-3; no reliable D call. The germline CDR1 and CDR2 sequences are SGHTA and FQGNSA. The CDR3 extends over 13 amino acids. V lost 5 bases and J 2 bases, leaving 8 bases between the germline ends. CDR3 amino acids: CASSQAYTDTQYF. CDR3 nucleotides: TGTGCCAGCAGCCAGGCTTACACAGATACGCAGTATTTT.

The chain's CDR3 is CSVEVPGASSYEQYF. The CDR3 coding sequence is TGCAGCGTTGAAGTTCCAGGGGCCAGCTCCTACGAGCAGTACTTC. This rearrangement joins TRBV29-1 to TRBJ2-7; maybe TRBD1 (6 bases). Trimming took off 1 base at V and 0 bases at J, with 13 bases between the two ends. Germline V gives CDR1 SQVTM, CDR2 ANQGSEA. The CDR3 runs to 15 residues.

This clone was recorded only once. CDR3 in DNA: TGTGCCAGCAGTCAGACGGGTCTTAGCAATCAGCCCCAGCATTTT. As protein: CASSQTGLSNQPQHF. The chain couples TRBV27 to TRBJ1-5; unclear D gene. This CDR3 region has 15 residues. Germline CDR1 is MNHEY and CDR2 is SMNVEV (reference sequence). V lost 5 bases and J lost 0, with 11 bases in between.

CDR3: CASSLKSGQSTYEQYF. CDR3 DNA sequence: TGCGCCAGCAGCTTAAAATCCGGACAGTCGACCTACGAGCAGTACTTC. The chain links TRBV5-1 to TRBJ2-7, with a possible D match to TRBD1 (6 bases). CDR3 length: 16 residues. V lost 2 bases and J 2 bases, leaving 17 bases between the germline ends. Germline V gene sequence: CDR1 SGHRS, CDR2 YFSETQ.

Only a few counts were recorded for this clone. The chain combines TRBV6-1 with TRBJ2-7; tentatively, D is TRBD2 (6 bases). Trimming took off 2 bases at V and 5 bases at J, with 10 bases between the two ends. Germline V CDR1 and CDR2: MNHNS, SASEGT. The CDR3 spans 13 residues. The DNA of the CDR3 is TGTGCCAGCAGTGAACAGGGAGGCAACGAGCAGTACTTC. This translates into CASSEQGGNEQYF.

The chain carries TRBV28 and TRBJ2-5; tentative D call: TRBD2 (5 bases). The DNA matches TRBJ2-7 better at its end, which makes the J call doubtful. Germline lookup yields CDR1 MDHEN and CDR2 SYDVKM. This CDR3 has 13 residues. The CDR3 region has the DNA TGTGCCAGCAGAAAAGCCGGGGACTACGAGCAGTACTTC. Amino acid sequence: CASRKAGDYEQYF.

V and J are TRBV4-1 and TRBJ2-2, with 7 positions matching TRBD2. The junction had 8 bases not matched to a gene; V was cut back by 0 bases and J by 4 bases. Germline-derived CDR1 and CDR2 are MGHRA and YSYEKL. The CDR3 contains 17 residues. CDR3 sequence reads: CASSQDLLAVITGELFF. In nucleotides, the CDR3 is TGCGCCAGCAGCCAAGATCTGCTAGCGGTCATCACCGGGGAGCTGTTTTTT.

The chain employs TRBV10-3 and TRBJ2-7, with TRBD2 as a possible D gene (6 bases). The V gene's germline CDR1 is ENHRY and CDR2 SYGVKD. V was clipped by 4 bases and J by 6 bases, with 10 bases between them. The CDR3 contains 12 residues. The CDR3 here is CAISGRDSEQYF. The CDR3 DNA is TGTGCCATCAGTGGCCGGGACTCCGAGCAGTACTTC.

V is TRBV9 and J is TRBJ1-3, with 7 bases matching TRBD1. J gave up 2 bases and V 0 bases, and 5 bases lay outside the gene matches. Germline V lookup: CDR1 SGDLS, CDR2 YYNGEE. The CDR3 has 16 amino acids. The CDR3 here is CASSVDQGGTGNTIYF. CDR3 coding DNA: TGTGCCAGCAGCGTAGACCAGGGGGGAACTGGAAACACCATATATTTT.